This T cell receptor (beta chain) was identified during a study of Tregs in tolerant kidney transplant recipients. Assay used: immunoSEQ multiplex PCR; TCRdb lists only in-frame clones, some missing. The top ten clones hold around 2.3% of a sample with 60,000 to 75,000 clones, approximately 83% of them seen once. Per germline, CDR1 GTSNPN and CDR2 SVGIG (reference sequence). V was shortened by 5 bases and J by 5 bases, with 13 bases between the two germline ends. The CDR3 runs 13 residues. This clonotype originated in a human donor who received a combined kidney and bone marrow transplant. The chain recombines TRBV30 with TRBJ1-5, with D hard to call. The input for sequencing was Tregs from blood, taken before the transplant. CDR3 in DNA: TGTGCCTGGGAAAAAGCTGGGGATCAGCCCCAGCATTTT. Residues: CAWEKAGDQPQHF.